These 18 T cell receptor beta chains were all obtained from the same sample, sequenced in a study of tumor-infiltrating lymphocytes in primary liver carcinoma. Unsorted bulk tissue (roughly 19-31 mg) underwent RNA and DNA co-extraction. From 500 to 600 ng of total RNA, TCR beta-specific cDNA was reverse-transcribed using a constant-region primer. Modified slightly, ARM-PCR produced TCR beta libraries over three nested multiplex PCR rounds. PCR rounds one and two used TRBV1-TRBV30 forward primers with a C-beta reverse primer for 9 to 10 cycles each. TCRdb passed the multiplex PCR reads through MiXCR, listing each CDR3 protein once. Among some 51,000 distinct CDR3 sequences, about 73% were seen once, and the ten largest hold more than 25%. Source material: liver tumor tissue from sampling region 3. Subset denoted: tumor region T3, left-lateral pole. The receptors derive from a man aged 35 to 55 with primary liver carcinoma and hepatitis B virus infection.

Notes on this clonotype: Given a much more abundant clone one base away, this may be a read error. The chain is built from TRBV28 and TRBJ1-4; perhaps TRBD1 as D (6 bases). The germline CDR1 and CDR2 sequences are MDHEN and SYDVKM. The CDR3 is 14 residues long. Trimming took off 9 bases at V and 2 bases at J, with 13 bases between the two ends. In nucleotides, the CDR3 is TGTGCCAGTAGGGGGACTGCCACTAATGAAAAACTGTTTTTT. Translated: CASRGTATNEKLFF. Full variable domain (remainder filled in from reference TRBV28 and TRBJ1-4): DVKVTQSSRYLVKRTGEKVFLECVQDMDHENMFWYRQDPGLGLRLIYFSYDVKMKEKGDIPEGYSVSREKKERFSLILESASTNQTSMYLCASRGTATNEKLFFGSGTQLSVL.

A word on this clonotype: It is likely a read error, because the conserved phenylalanine at the end of the CDR3 is missing. The chain has TRBV11-2 and TRBJ2-2, with D maybe TRBD2 (5 bases). Germline-derived CDR1 and CDR2 are SGHAT and FQNNGV. CDR3 length: 16 amino acids. As DNA, the CDR3 is TGTGCCAGCAGCTTAGTGGCGCTAGCTGGAACCGTGGAGCTGTTTTTA. Translating gives CASSLVALAGTVELFL.

This clonotype is labeled as medium-sized. The chain has TRBV5-6 and TRBJ2-5, with a tentative D call TRBD2 (6 bases). The CDR3 length is 14 residues. From germline, CDR1 is SGHDT and CDR2 YYEEEE. V dropped 1 base and J dropped 3 bases, with 10 bases sitting between them. CDR3 sequence: CASSLFGGEETQYF. For the CDR3, the DNA is TGTGCCAGCAGCTTGTTCGGCGGGGAAGAGACCCAGTACTTC. Based on the CDR3 plus reference TRBV5-6 and TRBJ2-5, the full variable domain is DAGVTQSPTHLIKTRGQQVTLRCSPKSGHDTVSWYQQALGQGPQFIFQYYEEEERQRGNFPDRFSGHQFPNYSSELNVNALLLGDSALYLCASSLFGGEETQYFGPGTRLLVL.

With regard to this clonotype: Likely a read error: the CDR3 ends without its conserved phenylalanine or tryptophan. V is TRBV5-6 and J is TRBJ2-1; the D gene is possibly TRBD2 (5 bases). The germline V gene encodes CDR1 SGHDT and CDR2 YYEEEE. CDR3 length equals 15 residues. This CDR3 is CPSTSRAWEYNEQFL. CDR3 bases: TGTCCCAGCACCTCGAGGGCGTGGGAGTACAATGAGCAGTTCCTC.

Points on this clonotype: In this CDR3 the conserved last residue, phenylalanine or tryptophan, is missing, so a read error is likely. The J gene is TRBJ2-3, the V gene TRBV28; the D is unclear. Germline assignment: CDR1 MDHEN and CDR2 SYDVKM. The CDR3 length is 16 residues. V dropped 6 bases and J dropped 5 bases, with 21 bases sitting between them. Here the CDR3 reads CASSSAVTLVGDTQYY. In DNA, the CDR3 is TGTGCCAGCAGCTCCGCAGTGACTCTCGTGGGAGATACGCAGTATTAT.

A note on this clonotype: At one end, the junction sequence differs from germline, possibly due to a read error. This chain uses TRBV29-1 with TRBJ2-3, with 15 bases fitting TRBD2. CDR1 and CDR2 from the germline V gene are SQVTM and ANQGSEA. This CDR3 comprises 18 residues. CDR3 sequence (DNA): TGCGGCGCGTCAGGGGTGCGGACTAGCGGGAGGGCCACAGATACCCAGTATTTT. It specifies CGASGVRTSGRATDTQYF.

The V gene is TRBV4-1, the J gene TRBJ2-6; D unclear. CDR1 is MGHRA, CDR2 YSYEKL, per germline. V was pared by 7 bases and J by 4 bases, with 26 bases between. This CDR3 is 19 amino acids long. The CDR3 region has the DNA TGCGCCAGCAACCATAGGTATTCAGTGATCACGGTCGGGGCCAACGTCCTGACTTTC. Its protein product is CASNHRYSVITVGANVLTF.

This clonotype appeared many times. The rearrangement links TRBV28 to TRBJ2-3, with D possibly TRBD2 on 6 matching bases. V was trimmed by 6 bases and J by 1 base, leaving 11 bases between them. The CDR3 covers 14 residues. In germline, CDR1 is MDHEN, CDR2 SYDVKM. This CDR3 is CASSRGLGTDTQYF. The DNA of the CDR3 is TGTGCCAGCAGCCGGGGGTTGGGCACAGATACGCAGTATTTT. Full variable domain (remainder filled in from reference TRBV28 and TRBJ2-3): DVKVTQSSRYLVKRTGEKVFLECVQDMDHENMFWYRQDPGLGLRLIYFSYDVKMKEKGDIPEGYSVSREKKERFSLILESASTNQTSMYLCASSRGLGTDTQYFGPGTRLTVL.

As concerns this clonotype: A read error may account for a junction end that differs from germline. This chain connects TRBV6-6 to TRBJ1-5; D remains ambiguous. Germline V gene sequence: CDR1 MNHNY, CDR2 SVGAGI (reference sequence). The length of the CDR3 is 16 residues. The CDR3 sequence is CASSYSVEYSNQPQHF. The CDR3 DNA reads TGTGCCAGCAGTTACTCAGTAGAGTATAGCAACCAGCCCCAGCATTTT.

This clonotype was counted once. Given the absence of the conserved phenylalanine or tryptophan at the CDR3 end, a read error is likely. The rearrangement uses TRBV4-2 and TRBJ2-7; D remains ambiguous. Germline CDR1 reads LGHNA; CDR2 reads YNFKEQ. The CDR3 is made up of 18 amino acids. The CDR3 coding sequence is TGTGCCAGCAGCCAAGAACAGTCGGTAGCCATCCACTACTACGATCAGTACCTC. Residues: CASSQEQSVAIHYYDQYL.

This sequence joins TRBV5-1 and TRBJ2-7, with TRBD2 matching 12 bases. The junction had 6 bases not matched to a gene; V was cut back by 6 bases and J by 2 bases. Germline V gene lookup returns CDR1 SGHRS and CDR2 YFSETQ. CDR3 length: 15 amino acids. CDR3 residues: CASIETSGGAYEQYF. As DNA, the CDR3 is TGCGCCAGCATCGAGACTAGCGGGGGTGCCTACGAGCAGTACTTC.

As regards this clonotype: Compared with germline, one end of the junction differs, possibly owing to a read error. This chain links TRBV25-1 with TRBJ1-1; possibly TRBD1 for D (5 bases). The CDR3 consists of 16 residues. The V gene's germline CDR1 is MGHDK and CDR2 SYGVNS. In DNA form, the CDR3 reads TGTGCCAGCAGTGAGGCGGGCAGGGAAGGGAACACTCAAGCTTTCTTT. Translating gives CASSEAGREGNTQAFF. Together with reference TRBV25-1 and TRBJ1-1, the CDR3 gives the full variable domain: EADIYQTPRYLVIGTGKKITLECSQTMGHDKMYWYQQDPGMELHLIHYSYGVNSTEKGDLSSESTVSRIRTEHFPLTLESARPSHTSQYLCASSEAGREGNTQAFFGQGTRLTVV.

The chain couples TRBV7-8 to TRBJ2-5; 8 nucleotides align to TRBD2. The length of the CDR3 is 14 residues. Germline CDR1 is SGHVS and CDR2 is FQNEAQ. Trimming cost V 11 bases and J 4 bases; bases outside gene matches: 12. The CDR3 region is CACTLAGLRETQYF. The CDR3, as DNA: TGTGCCTGCACCTTAGCGGGACTACGAGAGACCCAGTACTTC.

This clonotype was seen many times. The J gene is TRBJ1-1, the V gene TRBV7-9; D gene unclear. The ends were cut back, 0 bases at V and 11 bases at J, with 13 bases in the middle. Germline V gives CDR1 SEHNR, CDR2 FQNEAQ (reference sequence). The CDR3 loop spans 13 amino acids. CDR3 loop: CASSLARDSVAFF. The CDR3 nucleotides read TGTGCCAGCAGCTTAGCGCGAGATAGCGTGGCTTTCTTT.

V and J are TRBV11-2 and TRBJ2-1; tentatively, D is TRBD1 or TRBD2 (5 bases each). V was clipped by 5 bases and J by 8 bases, with 16 bases between them. CDR1 and CDR2 from the germline V gene are SGHAT and FQNNGV. The CDR3 length is 14 residues. In nucleotides, the CDR3 is TGTGCCAGCAGCCAGGGTGGCCCCGGGGATGAGCAGTTCTTC. This translates into CASSQGGPGDEQFF. Full variable domain (missing parts from reference TRBV11-2 and TRBJ2-1): EAGVAQSPRYKIIEKRQSVAFWCNPISGHATLYWYQQILGQGPKLLIQFQNNGVVDDSQLPKDRFSAERLKGVDSTLKIQPAKLEDSAVYLCASSQGGPGDEQFFGPGTRLTVL.

Notes on this clonotype: The junction does not match germline at one end; this may be a read error. CDR3 sequence: CASRQSSGNTGELFF. The CDR3, as DNA: TGCGCCAGCAGACAATCTAGCGGGAACACCGGGGAACTGTTTTTT. The gene calls are TRBV4-1 and TRBJ2-2; 9 nucleotides line up with TRBD2. Looked up from germline, CDR1 is MGHRA and CDR2 is YSYEKL. The CDR3 is 15 residues long.

This clonotype has only one observation. In this CDR3 the conserved last residue, phenylalanine or tryptophan, is missing, so a read error is likely. The rearrangement uses TRBV11-2 and TRBJ2-1, with D unresolved. In germline, CDR1 is SGHAT, CDR2 FQNNGV. Deletions cut 5 bases from V and 7 bases from J, with 9 bases between. CDR3 length: 12 residues. The CDR3 nucleotides are TGTGCCAGCAGCCCGAAGTATAATGAGCAGTTCTCC. It yields the protein CASSPKYNEQFS.

A remark on this clonotype: One end of the junction is discordant with germline, which a read error may explain. This chain links TRBV11-2 with TRBJ2-7; D remains unclear. CDR1 is SGHAT and CDR2 is FQNNGV in the germline V gene. CDR3 size: 15 residues. The CDR3 nucleotides read TGCGCCAGCAGCCTATCTGTGAGAATATCCTACGAGCAATACTTC. Translating it yields CASSLSVRISYEQYF. Full variable domain (outside the CDR3, taken from reference TRBV11-2 and TRBJ2-7): EAGVAQSPRYKIIEKRQSVAFWCNPISGHATLYWYQQILGQGPKLLIQFQNNGVVDDSQLPKDRFSAERLKGVDSTLKIQPAKLEDSAVYLCASSLSVRISYEQYFGPGTRLTVT.